This T cell receptor (beta chain) was captured in a study of cytomegalovirus exposure and HLA in healthy donors. Researchers ran the PCR with 60 Vbeta and 13 Jbeta primers. Data came from immunoSEQ multiplex PCR; TCRdb stores just in-frame clones and leaves some out. Counted here are just over 150,000 clones, approximately 86% occurring once; the ten biggest clones make up roughly 2%. Study-level results: A later analysis found most CMV-associated TCR beta chains apparently HLA-restricted.

A word on this clone: The target antigen is unknown.

From germline, CDR1 is MNHEY and CDR2 SVGAGI. The CDR3 is 14 amino acids. The ends lost 5 bases at V and 4 bases at J; junction bases unmatched: 6. This receptor was identified in a woman aged 18-29 years in good health and CMV-seronegative. Specimen: PBMCs. The chain recombines TRBV6-5 with TRBJ2-7, with 9 bases fitting TRBD1. The CDR3 here is CASSGQGIGYEQYF. In DNA form, the CDR3 reads TGTGCCAGCAGTGGACAGGGGATTGGGTACGAGCAGTACTTC.